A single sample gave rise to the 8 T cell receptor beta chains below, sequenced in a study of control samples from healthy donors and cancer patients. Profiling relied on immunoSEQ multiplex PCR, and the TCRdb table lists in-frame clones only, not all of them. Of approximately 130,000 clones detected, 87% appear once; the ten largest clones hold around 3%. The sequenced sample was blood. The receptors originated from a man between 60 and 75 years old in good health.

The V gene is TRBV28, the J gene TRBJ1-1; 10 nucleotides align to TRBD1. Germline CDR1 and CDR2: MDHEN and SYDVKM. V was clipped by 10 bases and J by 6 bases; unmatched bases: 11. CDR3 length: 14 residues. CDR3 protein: CAIRLGTGESEAFF. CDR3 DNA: TGTGCCATCCGGCTGGGGACAGGGGAGTCTGAAGCTTTCTTT.

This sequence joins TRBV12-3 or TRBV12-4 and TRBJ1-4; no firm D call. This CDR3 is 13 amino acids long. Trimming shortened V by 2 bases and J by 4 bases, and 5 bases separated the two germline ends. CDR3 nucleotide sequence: TGTGCCAGCAGTTTAAACCTTAATGAAAAACTGTTTTTT. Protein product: CASSLNLNEKLFF.

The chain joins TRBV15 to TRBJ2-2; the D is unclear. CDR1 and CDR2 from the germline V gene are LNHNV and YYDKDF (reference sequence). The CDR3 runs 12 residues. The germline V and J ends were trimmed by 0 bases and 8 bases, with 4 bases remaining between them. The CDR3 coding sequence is TGTGCCACCAGCAGAGAAACAGGGGAGCTGTTTTTT. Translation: CATSRETGELFF.

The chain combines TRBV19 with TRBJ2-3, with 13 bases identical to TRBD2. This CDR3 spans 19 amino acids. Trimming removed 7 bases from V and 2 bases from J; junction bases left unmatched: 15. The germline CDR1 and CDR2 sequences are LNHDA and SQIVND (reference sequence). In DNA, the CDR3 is TGTGCCAGTACCATCACCCCACCCGGGACTAGCGGGGTCACAGATACGCAGTATTTT. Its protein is CASTITPPGTSGVTDTQYF.

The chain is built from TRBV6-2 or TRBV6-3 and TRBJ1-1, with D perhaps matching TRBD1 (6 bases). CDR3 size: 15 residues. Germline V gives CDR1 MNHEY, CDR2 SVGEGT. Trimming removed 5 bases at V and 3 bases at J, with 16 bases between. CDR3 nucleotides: TGTGCCAGCAGTAACAGGGTATTACGGGACACTGAAGCTTTCTTT. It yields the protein CASSNRVLRDTEAFF.

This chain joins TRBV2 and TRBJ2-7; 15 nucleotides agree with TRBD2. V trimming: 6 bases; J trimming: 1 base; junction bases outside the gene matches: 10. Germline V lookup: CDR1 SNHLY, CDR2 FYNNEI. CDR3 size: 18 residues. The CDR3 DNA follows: TGTGCCAGCAGGGTACGGACTAGCGGGGGGGCCGGTTCCTACGAGCAGTACTTC. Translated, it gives CASRVRTSGGAGSYEQYF.

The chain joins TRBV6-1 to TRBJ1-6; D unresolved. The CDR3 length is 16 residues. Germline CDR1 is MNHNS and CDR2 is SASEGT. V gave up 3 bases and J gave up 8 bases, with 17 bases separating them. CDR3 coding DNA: TGTGCCAGCAGTGATGATCGGGGTGCGACTCATTCACCCCTCCACTTT. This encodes CASSDDRGATHSPLHF.

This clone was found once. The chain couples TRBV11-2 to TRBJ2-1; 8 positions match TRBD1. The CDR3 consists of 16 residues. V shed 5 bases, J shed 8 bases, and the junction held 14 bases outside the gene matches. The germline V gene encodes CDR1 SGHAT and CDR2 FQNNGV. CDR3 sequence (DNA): TGTGCCAGCAGCCTCGGACAGGGCTCGGGCTTGGATGAGCAGTTCTTC. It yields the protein CASSLGQGSGLDEQFF. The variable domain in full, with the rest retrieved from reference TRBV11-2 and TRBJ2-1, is EAGVAQSPRYKIIEKRQSVAFWCNPISGHATLYWYQQILGQGPKLLIQFQNNGVVDDSQLPKDRFSAERLKGVDSTLKIQPAKLEDSAVYLCASSLGQGSGLDEQFFGPGTRLTVL.